These T cell receptor beta chains were read from a single sample in a study of T cells in localized non-small cell lung cancer. Only in-frame clones appear in the TCRdb table, and some are missing; sequencing was by immunoSEQ multiplex PCR. The profile shows about 20,000 clones, 75% to 90% of them singletons. The material sequenced was PBMCs, taken before any cancer treatment. These TCRs come from a man aged 35 to 69 with stage II squamous cell lung carcinoma. Both conserved end residues are part of each CDR3. A D gene is named only where the DNA matches it firmly. Rows may omit the clone size; those that give it use once, few, many or a size class.

j_call | d_call | v_call | clone_size | cdr3_aa | cdr3_nt
TRBJ1-2 | NA | TRBV19 | NA | CASSPAQNYGYTF | TGTGCCAGTAGCCCCGCGCAGAACTATGGCTACACCTTC
TRBJ2-3 | NA | TRBV2 | NA | CASGGWGTDTQYF | TGTGCCAGCGGTGGATGGGGCACAGATACGCAGTATTTT
TRBJ2-3 | NA | TRBV5-1 | NA | CASSLVAGSTDTQYF | TGCGCCAGCAGCTTGGTTGCGGGAAGTACAGATACGCAGTATTTT
TRBJ2-1 | TRBD2 | TRBV19 | NA | CASSSGTSGSREQFF | TGTGCCAGTAGTAGCGGGACTAGCGGGAGTCGCGAGCAGTTCTTC
TRBJ2-7 | TRBD1 | TRBV4-2 | NA | CASSQGGTGKNASYEQYF | TGTGCCAGCAGCCAAGGGGGGACAGGTAAGAACGCCTCCTACGAGCAGTACTTC
TRBJ1-1 | NA | TRBV10-3 | NA | CAISESTGTEAFF | TGTGCCATCAGTGAGTCGACGGGCACTGAAGCTTTCTTT
TRBJ1-1 | NA | TRBV7-2 | NA | CASSSQWGRNTEAFF | TGTGCCAGCAGCTCACAGTGGGGGCGGAACACTGAAGCTTTCTTT
TRBJ1-5 | TRBD1 | TRBV6-1 | NA | CASSEGRRGPEPQHF | TGTGCCAGCAGTGAAGGGAGGAGGGGGCCGGAGCCCCAGCATTTT
TRBJ1-2 | NA | TRBV27 | NA | CASSLYRTDNYGYTF | TGTGCCAGCAGTCTATATCGGACAGATAACTATGGCTACACCTTC
TRBJ2-7 | TRBD2 | TRBV9 | few | CASSPVLAGGEQYF | TGTGCCAGCAGCCCCGTACTAGCGGGTGGCGAGCAGTACTTC
TRBJ2-7 | NA | TRBV7-2 | NA | CASSPMPGNSYEQYF | TGTGCCAGCAGCCCCATGCCAGGGAACTCCTACGAGCAGTACTTC